These 14 T cell receptor beta chains came from one sample sequenced in a study of blood T cells in healthy people across ages. It was with a sample-barcoded 5' primer and a J-beta primer mix that a second PCR of about 6 to 12 cycles was run. In TCRdb, the 5' RACE reads were re-called with MiXCR into one record per CDR3 protein. The data show 1,300,000 or so distinct CDR3 sequences, approximately 59% seen once. The specimen was blood. The receptors originated from a man between 18 and 29 years old in good health.

The rearrangement joins TRBV4-3 to TRBJ2-5; D remains ambiguous. V lost 0 bases and J 5 bases, leaving 10 bases between the germline ends. CDR3 length: 14 residues. In germline, CDR1 is LGHNA, CDR2 YSLEER. CDR3 sequence reads: CASSQDLKVETQYF. The CDR3 region has the DNA TGCGCCAGCAGCCAAGATCTTAAGGTTGAGACCCAGTACTTC.

The V gene is TRBV27, the J gene TRBJ2-1; D remains ambiguous. The germline gives CDR1 MNHEY, CDR2 SMNVEV (reference sequence). V was trimmed by 0 bases and J by 0 bases, leaving 9 bases between them. This CDR3 is built from 16 residues. CDR3 residues: CASSLSIPVSYNEQFF. The CDR3, as DNA: TGTGCCAGCAGTTTATCGATCCCTGTCTCCTACAATGAGCAGTTCTTC.

This chain connects TRBV3-1 to TRBJ2-7, with TRBD2 matching 10 bases. V gave up 0 bases and J gave up 0 bases; unmatched junction bases: 5. Germline V CDR1 and CDR2: LGHDT, YNNKEL (reference sequence). This CDR3 region has 17 residues. CDR3 in amino acids: CASSQESGRDFSYEQYF. The CDR3 DNA sequence: TGTGCCAGCAGCCAAGAAAGCGGGAGGGACTTCTCCTACGAGCAGTACTTC.

In its sample, this clonotype was seen a few times. The chain uses TRBV29-1 and TRBJ1-1; 8 bases map to TRBD1. The CDR3 runs to 14 residues. Trimming cost V 6 bases and J 6 bases; bases outside gene matches: 12. Germline V lookup: CDR1 SQVTM, CDR2 ANQGSEA. The CDR3 DNA reads TGCAGCGTAAAAACGGGACAGGCTCGTCCTGAAGCTTTCTTT. This translates into CSVKTGQARPEAFF.

This chain links TRBV12-3 or TRBV12-4 with TRBJ2-7; 8 bases agree with TRBD1. This CDR3 has 16 amino acids. V lost 4 bases to trimming and J lost 1 base; unmatched junction nucleotides: 9. The DNA for the CDR3 is TGTGCCAGCAGTTCAACGACAGGGGCCCTATCCTACGAGCAGTACTTC. Translation gives CASSSTTGALSYEQYF.

This sequence joins TRBV20-1 and TRBJ2-7, with D perhaps TRBD1 (6 bases). The V gene lost 6 bases and the J gene lost 0 bases, with 18 bases spanning the gap. The germline gives CDR1 DFQATT, CDR2 SNEGSKA (reference sequence). CDR3 length: 15 amino acids. In DNA, the CDR3 is TGCAGTGCCGGCTACGGACAGTCTGGCTCCTACGAGCAGTACTTC. It is translated as CSAGYGQSGSYEQYF.

The CDR3 region is CASGLDRGVNEQYF. The CDR3 region has the DNA TGTGCTAGTGGCCTCGACAGGGGGGTCAACGAGCAGTACTTC. The chain has TRBV12-5 and TRBJ2-5; 9 nucleotides line up with TRBD1. TRBJ2-7 explains the end of the DNA better; the J call may be wrong. Germline CDR1 reads LGHNT; CDR2 reads FRNRAP. The CDR3 runs to 14 residues.

This clonotype came up a few times. This rearrangement joins TRBV7-2 to TRBJ2-1; possibly TRBD1 for D (6 bases). V was clipped by 6 bases and J by 15 bases, with 18 bases between them. From germline, CDR1 is SGHTA and CDR2 FQGNSA. The length of the CDR3 is 12 residues. Written as DNA, the CDR3 is TGTGCCAGCAGTCCCGTGACAGGCTCCGGGTTCTTC. Protein sequence: CASSPVTGSGFF.

This chain joins TRBV5-6 and TRBJ2-7; 7 bases align to TRBD1. Looked up from germline, CDR1 is SGHDT and CDR2 is YYEEEE. This CDR3 has 19 residues. V shed 4 bases, J shed 2 bases, and the junction held 21 bases outside the gene matches. CDR3 nucleotide sequence: TGTGCCAGCAGCGTGCGTTGGTCGGGACAGAGAAAGGAGGCCTACGAGCAGTACTTC. Its translation is CASSVRWSGQRKEAYEQYF.

The chain uses TRBV6-5 and TRBJ2-7, with TRBD2 identical over 11 bases. CDR3 size: 21 residues. Trimming took 2 bases from V and 0 from J; bases not matched to a gene: 18. Germline V gene lookup returns CDR1 MNHEY and CDR2 SVGAGI. The chain's CDR3 is CASSYGTKTSGAYLRSYEQYF. In DNA form, the CDR3 reads TGTGCCAGCAGTTACGGAACTAAGACTAGCGGGGCCTATCTCCGCTCCTACGAGCAGTACTTC.

Note on this clonotype: The junction departs from germline at one end; a sequencing error may be responsible. The chain combines TRBV15 with TRBJ1-2, with a tentative D call TRBD1 (6 bases). The CDR3 length is 11 residues. CDR1 and CDR2 from the germline V gene are LNHNV and YYDKDF (reference sequence). The CDR3 sequence is CTTRGASGYTF. DNA of the CDR3: TGTACCACCAGGGGTGCGAGTGGCTACACCTTC.

In its sample, this clonotype was seen once. This chain uses TRBV27 with TRBJ1-1, with D possibly being TRBD1 (5 bases). The CDR3 length is 15 residues. CDR1 and CDR2 (germline): MNHEY, SMNVEV (reference sequence). Trimming took off 0 bases at V and 4 bases at J, with 12 bases between the two ends. CDR3 sequence (DNA): TGTGCCAGCAGTTTATCCTCTGTCAGGGTCACTGAAGCTTTCTTT. It specifies CASSLSSVRVTEAFF.

The chain has TRBV5-1 and TRBJ2-3, with 10 bases aligning to TRBD2. J gave up 6 bases and V 2 bases, and 6 bases lay outside the gene matches. Germline-derived CDR1 and CDR2 are SGHRS and YFSETQ. This CDR3 is 15 amino acids long. The CDR3: CASSLLAGMVDTQYF. The CDR3 DNA follows: TGCGCCAGCAGCTTACTAGCGGGAATGGTCGATACGCAGTATTTT.

V is TRBV9 and J is TRBJ1-1; D is uncertain. CDR3 length: 11 amino acids. Germline-derived CDR1 and CDR2 are SGDLS and YYNGEE. The V and J ends lost 1 base and 6 bases respectively, with 4 bases between them. The CDR3, as DNA: TGTGCCAGCAGCGTATTTCCTGAAGCTTTCTTT. Protein sequence: CASSVFPEAFF.